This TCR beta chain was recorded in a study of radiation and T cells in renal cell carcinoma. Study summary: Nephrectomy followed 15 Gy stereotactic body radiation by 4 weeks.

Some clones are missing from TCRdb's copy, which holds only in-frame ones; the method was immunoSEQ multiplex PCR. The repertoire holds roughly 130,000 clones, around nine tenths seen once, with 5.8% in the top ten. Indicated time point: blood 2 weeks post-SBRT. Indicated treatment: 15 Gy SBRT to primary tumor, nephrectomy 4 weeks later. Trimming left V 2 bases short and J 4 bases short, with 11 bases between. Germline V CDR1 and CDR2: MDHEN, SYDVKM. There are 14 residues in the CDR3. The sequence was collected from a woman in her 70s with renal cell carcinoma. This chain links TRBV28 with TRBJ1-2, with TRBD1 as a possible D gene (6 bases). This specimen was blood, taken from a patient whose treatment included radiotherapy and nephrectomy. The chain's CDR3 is CASSLALGGYGYTF. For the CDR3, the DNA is TGTGCCAGCAGTTTAGCCTTAGGGGGCTATGGCTACACCTTC.